This TCR beta chain was sequenced for a study of T cells in Graves' hyperthyroidism and ophthalmopathy. The wider study: Blood from the periphery was taken at initial diagnosis, before any treatment. The study, taken as a whole, reports: Most thyroid clonotypes expanded above 0.001 were also detected in blood.

Amplified regions were TCR beta CDR3 sequences from RNA transcripts. RT-PCR in the first round (using the HTBI primer set) targeted the TCR CDR3. MiXCR, run by TCRdb on the multiplex PCR reads, gives a single entry per CDR3 protein. The sample gives some 500,000 distinct CDR3 sequences, roughly 16% of which show up once; less than 30% is in the top ten. The study based diagnoses on clinical symptoms, serum thyroxine and TRAb, thyroid ultrasound and orbital computed tomography. About this clonotype: Its antigen is currently unknown.

Trimming removed 1 base from V and 6 bases from J, with 12 bases in between. Looked up from germline, CDR1 is MNHEY and CDR2 is SMNVEV (reference sequence). The CDR3 spans 15 residues. Sequencing was done on a sample of blood. The V call is TRBV27, the J call TRBJ1-4; D gene unclear. This clonotype was sampled from a woman aged 30 to 39 with Graves' ophthalmopathy. CDR3 region: CASSLFFQSYEKLFF. DNA of the CDR3: TGTGCCAGCAGTTTATTCTTTCAGAGTTATGAAAAACTGTTTTTT. Full variable domain (missing parts from reference TRBV27 and TRBJ1-4): EAQVTQNPRYLITVTGKKLTVTCSQNMNHEYMSWYRQDPGLGLRQIYYSMNVEVTDKGDVPEGYKVSRKEKRNFPLILESPSPNQTSLYFCASSLFFQSYEKLFFGSGTQLSVL.